This T cell receptor beta chain was sequenced for a study of blood T cell repertoires in COVID-19. The wider study: Samples taken during acute and convalescent COVID-19 were collected in the United States, Italy and Spain.

Germline CDR1 and CDR2: SGHAT and FQNNGV. The ends were cut back, 1 base at V and 2 bases at J, with 16 bases in the middle. The CDR3 totals 17 residues. Authors' methods: Reference gene primer amplification in the assay estimated nucleated cell counts. Produced via immunoSEQ multiplex PCR; TCRdb's table is partial and in-frame only. V, J and clone size were drawn from that table, and D and trimming were deduced from the DNA. This repertoire shows roughly 86,000 clones, roughly 86% found once; its top ten account for 4.5% to 6%. The sample taken for sequencing was peripheral blood. The chain uses TRBV11-2 and TRBJ2-3; a weak D match, TRBD1 (6 bases). The receptor's source is a man between 45 and 60 years old with active or convalescent COVID-19. CDR3 residues: CASSLALQGTSTDTQYF. The CDR3 DNA reads TGTGCCAGCAGCTTAGCCCTACAGGGAACTTCCACAGATACGCAGTATTTT.